One and the same sample provided the 24 T cell receptor beta chains below, sequenced in a study of PD-1 blockade in classical Hodgkin lymphoma. Measured with immunoSEQ multiplex PCR; TCRdb has only the in-frame clones, and not every one. Of some 96,000 clones in the sample, around 80% were seen once. In every patient, relapse followed autologous stem cell transplantation, while exposure to brentuximab vedotin differed. Here the sequenced sample was peripheral blood mononuclear cells (PBMCs), taken at baseline. These receptors were taken from a human donor with classical Hodgkin lymphoma.

The chain couples TRBV10-3 to TRBJ1-1; perhaps TRBD1 as D (6 bases). Trimming stripped 4 bases from V and 3 bases from J, with 9 bases between. The CDR3 is made up of 13 amino acids. CDR1 is ENHRY, CDR2 SYGVKD, per germline. The DNA of the CDR3 is TGTGCCATCAGTGCCGCAGGGGACACTGAAGCTTTCTTT. Protein sequence: CAISAAGDTEAFF.

J is TRBJ1-2 and V is TRBV15, with TRBD1 as a possible D gene (5 bases). This CDR3 region has 14 residues. Germline V gene data show CDR1 as LNHNV and CDR2 as YYDKDF (reference sequence). The V and J ends lost 1 base and 4 bases respectively, with 10 bases between them. The CDR3 region has the DNA TGTGCCACCAGCAGAGGGGGCCTGGGCTATGGCTACACCTTC. This sequence encodes CATSRGGLGYGYTF.

J is TRBJ1-3 and V is TRBV9; TRBD1 might be the D (5 bases). Trimming removed 0 bases at V and 0 bases at J, with 10 bases between. Germline V CDR1 and CDR2: SGDLS, YYNGEE. CDR3 size: 16 residues. In DNA form, the CDR3 reads TGTGCCAGCAGCGTAGGGGGGGTCTTCTCTGGAAACACCATATATTTT. Amino acid sequence: CASSVGGVFSGNTIYF.

The genes are TRBV5-1 and TRBJ2-3; 8 nucleotides line up with TRBD2. V shed 4 bases and J 2 bases; nucleotides not matched to a gene: 9. Germline V gene sequence: CDR1 SGHRS, CDR2 YFSETQ. The CDR3 has 16 residues. The chain's CDR3 is CASSIPLAGLTDTQYF. CDR3 DNA sequence: TGCGCCAGCAGCATTCCTTTAGCGGGGCTCACAGATACGCAGTATTTT.

DNA of the CDR3: TGTGCCAGCAGCTTAAGGGCTAGGAGTGAGCAGTTCTTC. Encoded protein: CASSLRARSEQFF. This chain links TRBV13 with TRBJ2-1; D call uncertain. This CDR3 comprises 13 residues. Trimming took 2 bases from V and 9 from J, leaving 11 bases between them. Germline assignment: CDR1 PRHDT and CDR2 FYEKMQ (reference sequence).

This rearrangement joins TRBV13 to TRBJ2-7, with D possibly being TRBD1 (5 bases). Trimming pared 5 bases from V and 0 bases from J, leaving 11 bases between. The length of the CDR3 is 14 residues. Germline V CDR1 and CDR2: PRHDT, FYEKMQ (reference sequence). CDR3 sequence: CASSPLGASYEQYF. CDR3 DNA sequence: TGTGCCAGCAGCCCGTTAGGGGCCTCCTACGAGCAGTACTTC.

The CDR3 sequence: CASSVATWSRGGDEQFF. The CDR3 DNA follows: TGTGCCAGCAGCGTAGCTACGTGGTCGAGAGGCGGCGATGAGCAGTTCTTC. The chain has TRBV9 and TRBJ2-1; D remains ambiguous. Germline lookup yields CDR1 SGDLS and CDR2 YYNGEE. The CDR3 runs 17 residues. Trimming shortened V by 0 bases and J by 8 bases, and 21 bases separated the two germline ends.

V usage is TRBV5-6 and J usage is TRBJ1-3; D is undetermined. V was cut by 0 bases and J by 0 bases, with 4 bases left in between. CDR1 SGHDT and CDR2 YYEEEE come from the germline V gene. The CDR3 length is 14 residues. The CDR3 DNA reads as TGTGCCAGCAGCTTGGCCCACTCTGGAAACACCATATATTTT. Its protein is CASSLAHSGNTIYF.

The CDR3 reads CASSSRLQQRLTGELFF. The CDR3 DNA reads as TGCGCCAGCAGCTCACGACTTCAACAAAGGCTCACCGGGGAGCTGTTTTTT. The gene calls are TRBV5-1 and TRBJ2-2; D unclear. This CDR3 spans 17 amino acids. CDR1 is SGHRS, CDR2 YFSETQ, per germline. V shed 3 bases and J shed 4 bases, with 19 bases lying between them.

The chain has TRBV19 and TRBJ2-2; no clear D gene. This CDR3 spans 15 amino acids. CDR1 and CDR2 from the germline V gene are LNHDA and SQIVND (reference sequence). Trimming removed 6 bases from V and 1 base from J, with 12 bases in between. Here the CDR3 reads CASRPELLNTGELFF. The CDR3 DNA reads as TGTGCCAGTAGACCCGAGCTGCTGAACACCGGGGAGCTGTTTTTT. Based on the CDR3 plus reference TRBV19 and TRBJ2-2, the full variable domain is DGGITQSPKYLFRKEGQNVTLSCEQNLNHDAMYWYRQDPGQGLRLIYYSQIVNDFQKGDIAEGYSVSREKKESFPLTVTSAQKNPTAFYLCASRPELLNTGELFFGEGSRLTVL.

This chain joins TRBV27 and TRBJ2-7; D gene uncertain. V lost 3 bases, J lost 2 bases, and 14 bases lay in between. The CDR3 sequence is 15 residues long. Germline V gene sequence: CDR1 MNHEY, CDR2 SMNVEV (reference sequence). The CDR3 region is CASSFSANPPYEQYF. CDR3 in DNA: TGTGCCAGCAGTTTCAGCGCTAACCCTCCCTACGAGCAGTACTTC.

The V and J genes are TRBV15 and TRBJ2-7; TRBD2 matches 10 bases. Germline V gene data show CDR1 as LNHNV and CDR2 as YYDKDF (reference sequence). Trimming at V came to 0 bases and at J to 6 bases, leaving 11 bases not matched to a gene. The length of the CDR3 is 17 residues. CDR3 sequence reads: CATSREPPGLALAEQYF. The CDR3 bases are TGTGCCACCAGCAGAGAACCGCCGGGACTAGCGCTAGCCGAGCAGTACTTC.

This chain connects TRBV23-1 to TRBJ2-6, with TRBD1 identical over 8 bases. TRBV23-1 is given ORF status, its function remaining uncertain. The V and J ends lost 9 bases and 0 bases, in that order; junction bases with no gene match: 7. The CDR3 consists of 16 residues. This CDR3 reads CARPGQEPSGANVLTF. The CDR3 coding sequence is TGCGCCAGACCGGGACAGGAACCCTCTGGGGCCAACGTCCTGACTTTC.

V gene TRBV19 combines with J gene TRBJ2-7, with D tentatively TRBD1 (5 bases). This CDR3 has 15 residues. Trimming left V 3 bases short and J 7 bases short, with 19 bases between. Germline CDR1 and CDR2: LNHDA and SQIVND (reference sequence). The CDR3 nucleotides are TGTGCCAGTAGTATCCCCTTGCTGGGGCGTCGGGAGCAGTACTTC. This translates into CASSIPLLGRREQYF.

The chain joins TRBV6-6 to TRBJ1-4; 12 nucleotides match TRBD1. Germline trimming cut 6 bases from V and 2 bases from J; bases unmatched to any gene: 4. Germline CDR1 and CDR2: MNHNY and SVGAGI (reference sequence). The CDR3 has 16 residues. In DNA form, the CDR3 reads TGTGCCAGCAGAACGGGACAGGGGGCCACTAATGAAAAACTGTTTTTT. Protein sequence: CASRTGQGATNEKLFF.

The chain links TRBV7-2 to TRBJ2-5, with D unclear. From germline, CDR1 is SGHTA and CDR2 FQGNSA. The CDR3 spans 13 residues. Between the trimmed V and J ends, which lost 1 base and 7 bases, there was a span of 10 bases. This CDR3 reads CASSLEPAGTQYF. CDR3 in DNA: TGTGCCAGCAGCTTAGAACCCGCCGGGACCCAGTACTTC.

This clone turned up a few times. The V gene is TRBV5-4, the J gene TRBJ1-1, with 8 nucleotides matching TRBD1. V lost 6 bases to trimming and J lost 2 bases; unmatched junction nucleotides: 9. The CDR3 loop spans 15 amino acids. In germline, CDR1 is SGHNT, CDR2 YYREEE (reference sequence). For the CDR3, the DNA is TGTGCCAGCACGAGACAGGGGAACATTAACACTGAAGCTTTCTTT. It yields the protein CASTRQGNINTEAFF.

The chain joins TRBV6-5 to TRBJ1-1; the D gene is possibly TRBD1 (5 bases). The V end was cut by 4 bases, the J end by 0 bases, with 15 bases between. This CDR3 region has 16 residues. The V gene's germline CDR1 is MNHEY and CDR2 SVGAGI. The CDR3 protein is CASSLYPGTVNTEAFF. For the CDR3, the DNA is TGTGCCAGCAGTTTGTATCCTGGGACGGTGAACACTGAAGCTTTCTTT.

V gene TRBV6-5 combines with J gene TRBJ2-1; 8 nucleotides agree with TRBD1. Germline CDR1 reads MNHEY; CDR2 reads SVGAGI. J gave up 6 bases and V 2 bases, and 0 bases lay outside the gene matches. The CDR3 length is 13 residues. CDR3 coding DNA: TGTGCCAGCAGTTACGACAGGGGCAATGAGCAGTTCTTC. It specifies CASSYDRGNEQFF.

This clone was seen only once. The chain is built from TRBV7-2 and TRBJ1-3; D possibly corresponds to TRBD1 (6 bases). Trimming shortened V by 5 bases and J by 0 bases, and 14 bases separated the two germline ends. Germline CDR1 SGHTA, CDR2 FQGNSA. The CDR3 spans 16 residues. The CDR3 sequence is CASSKGGRNSGNTIYF. CDR3 DNA sequence: TGTGCCAGCAGCAAAGGGGGGAGAAACTCTGGAAACACCATATATTTT.

The V gene is TRBV2, the J gene TRBJ1-3; TRBD1 is a possible D gene (5 bases). CDR1 and CDR2 (germline): SNHLY, FYNNEI. Deletions cut 4 bases from V and 0 bases from J, with 10 bases between. The CDR3 is made up of 15 amino acids. In DNA form, the CDR3 reads TGTGCCAGCAGTGGGCGGGGCTACTCTGGAAACACCATATATTTT. Translation: CASSGRGYSGNTIYF.

This clone was counted only a few times. The V call is TRBV19, the J call TRBJ2-5, with D perhaps matching TRBD1 (6 bases). The CDR3 runs 11 residues. Trimming pared 8 bases from V and 6 bases from J, leaving 10 bases between. Germline assignment: CDR1 LNHDA and CDR2 SQIVND (reference sequence). The CDR3 DNA reads as TGTGCCAGTGGGACATTCCAGACCCAGTACTTC. This encodes CASGTFQTQYF.

The chain links TRBV29-1 to TRBJ2-1; D is perhaps TRBD2 (6 bases). The CDR3 is made up of 13 amino acids. CDR1 and CDR2 from the germline V gene are SQVTM and ANQGSEA. V lost 4 bases to trimming and J lost 4 bases, with 11 bases between them. The CDR3 region has the DNA TGCAGCGTTGGGGGCGGGGAGTACAATGAGCAGTTCTTC. It translates to CSVGGGEYNEQFF.

The CDR3 reads CASSGQRGGEKLFF. The DNA for the CDR3 is TGTGCCAGCAGCGGACAAAGGGGAGGAGAAAAACTGTTTTTT. The chain has TRBV9 and TRBJ1-4; D is perhaps TRBD1 (5 bases). The germline CDR1 and CDR2 sequences are SGDLS and YYNGEE. The V gene lost 3 bases and the J gene lost 8 bases, with 14 bases spanning the gap. The CDR3 sequence is 14 residues long.